Presented here are 5 T cell receptor beta chains from one specimen sequenced in a study of cytomegalovirus exposure and HLA in healthy donors. This PCR relied on a set of 60 Vbeta primers and 13 Jbeta primers. Data came from immunoSEQ multiplex PCR; TCRdb stores just in-frame clones and leaves some out. Here the sample spans some 190,000 clones, about 10% being singletons. Sequencing input: PBMCs. The origin of the receptors is a woman aged 25 to 45 in good health and CMV-seropositive.

V usage is TRBV7-6 and J usage is TRBJ2-5; 7 positions agree with TRBD1. CDR1 and CDR2 (germline): SGHVS, FNYEAQ. The CDR3 spans 17 residues. V shed 5 bases, J shed 5 bases, and the junction held 17 bases outside the gene matches. The CDR3 DNA is TGTGCCAGCAGCCACGGCCCGACAGGGTTCTTCGTGGAGACCCAGTACTTC. It is translated as CASSHGPTGFFVETQYF.

The chain links TRBV2 to TRBJ1-1, with D perhaps matching TRBD1 (6 bases). The V end was cut by 4 bases, the J end by 5 bases, with 11 bases between. This CDR3 contains 13 residues. Germline V CDR1 and CDR2: SNHLY, FYNNEI. CDR3: CASSASGVTEAFF. Here the CDR3 DNA reads TGTGCCAGCAGTGCTTCAGGGGTAACTGAAGCTTTCTTT.

The chain has TRBV19 and TRBJ1-5; D unresolved. Trimming took off 7 bases at V and 0 bases at J, with 16 bases between the two ends. CDR3 length: 16 amino acids. Germline CDR1 reads LNHDA; CDR2 reads SQIVND (reference sequence). For the CDR3, the DNA is TGTGCCAGTACCACCCCCTTCGGAGCTAGCAATCAGCCCCAGCATTTT. Translating gives CASTTPFGASNQPQHF.

J is TRBJ2-7 and V is TRBV5-5; 7 bases line up with TRBD1. Trimming cost V 4 bases and J 5 bases; bases outside gene matches: 9. CDR1 is SGHKS, CDR2 YYEKEE, per germline (reference sequence). This CDR3 has 14 residues. The CDR3 protein is CASSGPGQRNEQYF. CDR3 nucleotide sequence: TGTGCCAGCAGCGGGCCGGGACAGCGGAACGAGCAGTACTTC.

The table lists this clone with a few counts. The J gene is TRBJ1-2, the V gene TRBV9; TRBD1 is a possible D gene (5 bases). The germline V gene encodes CDR1 SGDLS and CDR2 YYNGEE. Deletions cut 3 bases from V and 4 bases from J, with 13 bases between. This CDR3 has 14 amino acids. The CDR3 DNA sequence: TGTGCCAGCAGCGGAGGAGGGGCTTTCTATGGCTACACCTTC. Its protein is CASSGGGAFYGYTF.